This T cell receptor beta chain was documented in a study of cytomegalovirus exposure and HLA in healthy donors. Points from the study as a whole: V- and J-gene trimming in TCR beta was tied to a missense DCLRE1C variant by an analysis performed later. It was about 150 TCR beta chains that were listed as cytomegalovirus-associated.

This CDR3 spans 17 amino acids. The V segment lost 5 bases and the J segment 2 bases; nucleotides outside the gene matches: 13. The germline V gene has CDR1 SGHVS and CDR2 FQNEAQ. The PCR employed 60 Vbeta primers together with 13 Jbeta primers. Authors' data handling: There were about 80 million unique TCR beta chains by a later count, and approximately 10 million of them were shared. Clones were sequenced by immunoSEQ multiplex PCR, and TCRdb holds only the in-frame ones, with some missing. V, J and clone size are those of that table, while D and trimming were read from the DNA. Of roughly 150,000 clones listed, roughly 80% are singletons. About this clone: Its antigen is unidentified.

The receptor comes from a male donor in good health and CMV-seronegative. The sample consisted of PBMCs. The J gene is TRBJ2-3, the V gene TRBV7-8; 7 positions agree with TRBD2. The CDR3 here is CASSPKRSGRFTDTQYF. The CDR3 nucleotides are TGTGCCAGCAGCCCTAAACGCTCCGGGAGGTTCACAGATACGCAGTATTTT.